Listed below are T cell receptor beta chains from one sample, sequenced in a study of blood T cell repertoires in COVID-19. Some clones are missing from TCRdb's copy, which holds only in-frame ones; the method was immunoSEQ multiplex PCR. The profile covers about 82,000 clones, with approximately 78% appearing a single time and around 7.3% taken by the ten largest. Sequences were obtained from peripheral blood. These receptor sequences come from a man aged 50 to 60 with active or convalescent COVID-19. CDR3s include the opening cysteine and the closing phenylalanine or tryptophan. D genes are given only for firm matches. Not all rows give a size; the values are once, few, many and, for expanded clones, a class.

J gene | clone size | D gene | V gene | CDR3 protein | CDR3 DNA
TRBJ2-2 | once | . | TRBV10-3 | CAIKPSTGELFF | TGTGCCATCAAACCTAGCACCGGGGAGCTGTTTTTT
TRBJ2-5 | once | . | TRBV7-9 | CASSLAGAHGTQYF | TGTGCCAGCAGCTTAGCTGGGGCCCATGGGACCCAGTACTTC
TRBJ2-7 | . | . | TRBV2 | CASMERTVYEQYF | TGTGCCAGCATGGAGAGGACAGTTTACGAGCAGTACTTC
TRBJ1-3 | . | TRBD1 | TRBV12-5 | CASGPGQGDTIYF | TGTGCTAGTGGACCGGGACAGGGGGACACCATATATTTT
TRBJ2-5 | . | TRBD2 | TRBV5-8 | CASSRLAGGGETQYF | TGTGCCAGCAGCCGACTAGCGGGGGGCGGAGAGACCCAGTACTTC
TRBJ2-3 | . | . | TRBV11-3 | CASSLLGGSTSTDTQYF | TGTGCCAGCAGCTTGTTAGGAGGGAGTACTTCCACAGATACGCAGTATTTT
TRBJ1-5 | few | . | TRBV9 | CASSPDAGGFNQPQHF | TGTGCCAGCAGCCCTGATGCGGGGGGGTTCAATCAGCCCCAGCATTTT
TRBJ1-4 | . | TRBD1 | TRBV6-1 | CASSALGQGGNAANEKLFF | TGTGCCAGCAGTGCCCTCGGACAGGGAGGAAATGCGGCTAATGAAAAACTGTTTTTT
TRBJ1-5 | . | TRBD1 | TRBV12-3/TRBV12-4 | CASSDRVDQPQHF | TGTGCCAGCAGTGACAGGGTAGATCAGCCCCAGCATTTT
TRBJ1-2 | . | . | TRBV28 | CASSSTGNYGYTF | TGTGCCAGCAGTTCGACAGGCAACTATGGCTACACCTTC
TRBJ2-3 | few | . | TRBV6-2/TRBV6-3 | CASSLAYADTQYF | TGTGCCAGCAGTTTAGCGTACGCAGATACGCAGTATTTT
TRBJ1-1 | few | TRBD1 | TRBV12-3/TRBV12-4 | CASSPGGEAFF | TGTGCCAGCAGTCCAGGGGGTGAAGCTTTCTTT
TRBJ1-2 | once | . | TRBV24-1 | CATSDNGAGYYGYTF | TGTGCCACCAGTGATAATGGGGCGGGATACTATGGCTACACCTTC
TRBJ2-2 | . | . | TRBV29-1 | CSGEANTGELFF | TGCAGCGGGGAGGCGAACACCGGGGAGCTGTTTTTT
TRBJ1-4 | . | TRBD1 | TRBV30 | CAGGQDINEKLFF | TGTGCCGGGGGACAGGATATTAATGAAAAACTGTTTTTT
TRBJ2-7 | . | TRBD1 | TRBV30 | CAWSGAGTGRVLGQYF | TGTGCCTGGAGTGGGGCCGGGACAGGGCGAGTTTTAGGACAGTACTTC
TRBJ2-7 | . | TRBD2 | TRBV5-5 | CASSPGLAGVRDEQYF | TGTGCCAGCAGCCCGGGACTAGCGGGCGTCAGGGACGAGCAGTACTTC
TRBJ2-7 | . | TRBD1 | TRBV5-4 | CASSIGQGHGEQYF | TGTGCCAGCAGCATTGGACAGGGTCACGGCGAGCAGTACTTC
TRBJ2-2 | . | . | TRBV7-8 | CASSLGGSGGDGELFF | TGTGCCAGCAGCTTAGGGGGGAGCGGCGGGGACGGGGAGCTGTTTTTT
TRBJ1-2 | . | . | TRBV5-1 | CASSERQRGYGYTF | TGCGCCAGCAGCGAGCGACAACGGGGCTATGGCTACACCTTC
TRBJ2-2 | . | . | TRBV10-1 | CASSESWHTEEGTGELFF | TGCGCCAGCAGTGAGTCGTGGCACACCGAAGAGGGCACCGGGGAGCTGTTTTTT
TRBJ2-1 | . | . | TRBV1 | CTSSPGLAGSSYNEQFF | TGCACCAGCAGCCCGGGACTAGCGGGGAGCTCCTACAATGAGCAGTTCTTC
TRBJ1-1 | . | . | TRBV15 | CATSRVSGSEAFF | TGTGCCACCAGCAGGGTGTCAGGGTCTGAAGCTTTCTTT
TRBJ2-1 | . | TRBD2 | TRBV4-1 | CASSQAMSGGSSYNEQFF | TGCGCCAGCAGCCAAGCTATGAGCGGGGGGAGCTCCTACAATGAGCAGTTCTTC
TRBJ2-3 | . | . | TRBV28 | CASSAQTVGTDTQYF | TGTGCCAGCAGTGCCCAGACAGTGGGCACAGATACGCAGTATTTT
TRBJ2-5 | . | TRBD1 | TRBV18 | CASSLMTGAGQETQYF | TGTGCCAGCTCGCTTATGACAGGGGCGGGTCAAGAGACCCAGTACTTC
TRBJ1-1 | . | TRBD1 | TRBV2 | CASRGTGGTEAFF | TGTGCCAGCAGGGGGACAGGGGGTACTGAAGCTTTCTTT
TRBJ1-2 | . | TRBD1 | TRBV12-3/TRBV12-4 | CASSLKDRGGYTF | TGTGCCAGCAGTTTGAAGGACAGGGGTGGCTACACCTTC
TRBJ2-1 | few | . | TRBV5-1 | CASSVLPRGEQFF | TGCGCCAGCAGCGTCCTGCCTAGGGGTGAGCAGTTCTTC
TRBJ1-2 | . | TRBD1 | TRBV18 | CASSPGQGLNYGYTF | TGTGCCAGCTCCCCGGGACAGGGTTTGAACTATGGCTACACCTTC
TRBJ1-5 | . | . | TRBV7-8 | CASSLGPSKNQPQHF | TGTGCCAGCAGCTTAGGGCCGTCGAAGAATCAGCCCCAGCATTTT
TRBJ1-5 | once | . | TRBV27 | CASSLKHPYQPQHF | TGTGCCAGCAGCCTCAAACATCCATATCAGCCCCAGCATTTT
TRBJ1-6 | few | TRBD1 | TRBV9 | CASSIGTGSTNSPLHF | TGTGCCAGCAGCATTGGGACAGGGAGTACTAATTCACCCCTCCACTTT
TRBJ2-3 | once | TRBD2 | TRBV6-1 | CASSEGGGGITDTQYF | TGTGCCAGCAGTGAAGGAGGCGGGGGGATCACAGATACGCAGTATTTT
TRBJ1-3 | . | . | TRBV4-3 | CASSQEFEGRGNTIYF | TGCGCCAGCAGCCAAGAATTTGAGGGTCGCGGGAACACCATATATTTT
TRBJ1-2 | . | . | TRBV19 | CASSTYKQSHSTFYGYTF | TGTGCCAGTAGTACCTACAAACAGTCGCATTCGACCTTCTATGGCTACACCTTC
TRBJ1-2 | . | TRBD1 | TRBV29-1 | CSVAFGTGSNYGYTF | TGCAGCGTTGCATTCGGGACAGGGTCCAACTATGGCTACACCTTC
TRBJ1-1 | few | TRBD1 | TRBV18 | CASSPLGTAFRIEAFF | TGTGCCAGCTCACCTCTCGGGACAGCTTTCCGAATTGAAGCTTTCTTT
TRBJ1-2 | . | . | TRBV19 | CASSVAKSNYGYTF | TGTGCCAGTAGTGTTGCGAAGAGTAACTATGGCTACACCTTC
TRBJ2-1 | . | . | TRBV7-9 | CASSLDTGYNEQFF | TGTGCCAGCAGCTTAGATACCGGGTACAATGAGCAGTTCTTC
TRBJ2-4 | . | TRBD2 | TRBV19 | CASSFERGNIQYF | TGTGCCAGTAGCTTTGAGCGGGGAAACATTCAGTACTTC
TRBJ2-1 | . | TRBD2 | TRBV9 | CASSVTEFRDYDNEQFF | TGTGCCAGCAGCGTGACCGAATTCCGGGACTACGACAATGAGCAGTTCTTC
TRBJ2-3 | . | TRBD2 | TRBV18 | CASSPPVGGGAGTDTQYF | TGTGCCAGCTCACCACCGGTTGGCGGGGGGGCAGGAACAGATACGCAGTATTTT
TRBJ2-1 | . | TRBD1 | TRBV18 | CASSLGQGREQFF | TGTGCCAGCTCACTGGGACAGGGTAGGGAGCAGTTCTTC
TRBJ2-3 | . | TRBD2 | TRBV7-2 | CASHYGVGGGLTDTQYF | TGTGCCAGCCATTACGGCGTGGGCGGGGGTCTCACAGATACGCAGTATTTT
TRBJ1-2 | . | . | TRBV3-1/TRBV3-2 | CASSPTGSQGYGYTF | TGTGCCAGCAGCCCTACAGGGTCACAAGGCTATGGCTACACCTTC
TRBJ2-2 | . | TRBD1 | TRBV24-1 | CATGKGASTGELFF | TGTGCCACCGGGAAGGGGGCGAGCACCGGGGAGCTGTTTTTT
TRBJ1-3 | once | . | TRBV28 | CASSTHGQLSGNTIYF | TGTGCCAGCAGTACCCACGGACAGCTCTCTGGAAACACCATATATTTT
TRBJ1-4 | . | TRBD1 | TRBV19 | CASSIGTGVAVEKLFF | TGTGCCAGTAGTATTGGGACAGGGGTTGCAGTCGAAAAACTGTTTTTT
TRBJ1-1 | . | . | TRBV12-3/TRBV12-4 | CASSLVRGAEAFF | TGTGCCAGCAGTTTAGTTCGGGGGGCTGAAGCTTTCTTT
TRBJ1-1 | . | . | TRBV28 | CASSPPTTMNTEAFF | TGTGCCAGCAGTCCCCCCACAACAATGAACACTGAAGCTTTCTTT
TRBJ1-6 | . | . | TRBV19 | CASSVSYNSPLHF | TGTGCCAGTAGTGTGAGTTATAATTCACCCCTCCACTTT
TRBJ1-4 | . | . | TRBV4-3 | CASSQGLGGSNEKLFF | TGCGCCAGCAGCCAAGGCTTGGGGGGAAGTAATGAAAAACTGTTTTTT
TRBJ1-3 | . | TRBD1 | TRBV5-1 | CASSPQGGGNTIYF | TGCGCCAGCAGCCCACAGGGGGGAGGAAACACCATATATTTT
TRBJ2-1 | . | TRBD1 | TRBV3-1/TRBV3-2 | CASSQQGVGYNEQFF | TGTGCCAGCAGCCAGCAGGGGGTGGGCTACAATGAGCAGTTCTTC
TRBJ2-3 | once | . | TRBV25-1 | CASSATETRTTDTQYF | TGTGCCAGCAGCGCGACAGAGACCCGGACCACAGATACGCAGTATTTT
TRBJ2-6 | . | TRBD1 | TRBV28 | CASSFGDRAGANVLTF | TGTGCCAGCAGTTTCGGGGACAGGGCTGGGGCCAACGTCCTGACTTTC
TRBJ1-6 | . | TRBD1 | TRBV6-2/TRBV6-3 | CASSFIRQGAGGNSPLHF | TGTGCCAGCAGTTTTATTCGACAGGGAGCAGGAGGAAATTCACCCCTCCACTTT
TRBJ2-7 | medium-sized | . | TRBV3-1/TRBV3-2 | CASSPGGQGWEQYF | TGTGCCAGCAGCCCCGGCGGGCAGGGGTGGGAGCAGTACTTC
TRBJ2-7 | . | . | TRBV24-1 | CATSDRGGEQYF | TGTGCCACCAGTGACAGGGGTGGAGAGCAGTACTTC